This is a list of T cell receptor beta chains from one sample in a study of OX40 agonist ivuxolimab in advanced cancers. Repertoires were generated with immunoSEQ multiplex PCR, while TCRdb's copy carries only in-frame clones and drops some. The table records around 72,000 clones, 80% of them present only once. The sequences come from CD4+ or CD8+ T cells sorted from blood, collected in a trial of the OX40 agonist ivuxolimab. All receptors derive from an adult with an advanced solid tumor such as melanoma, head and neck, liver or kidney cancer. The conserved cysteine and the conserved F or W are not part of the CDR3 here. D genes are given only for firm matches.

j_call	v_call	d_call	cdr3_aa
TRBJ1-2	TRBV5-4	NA	ASRKETLYGYT
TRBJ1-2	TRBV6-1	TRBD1	ASSERAGGTGIYGYT
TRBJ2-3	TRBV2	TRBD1	ASSEDRGRDTQY
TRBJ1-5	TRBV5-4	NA	ASSLGSGFGDQPQH
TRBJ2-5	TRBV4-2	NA	ASSQDFPEGQETQY
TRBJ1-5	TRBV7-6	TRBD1	ASSPGTGRVQPQH
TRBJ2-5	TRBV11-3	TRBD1	ASSRTGSETQY
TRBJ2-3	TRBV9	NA	ASSVAREGDTQY
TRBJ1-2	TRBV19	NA	ATRTTGYT
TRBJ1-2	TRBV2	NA	ASRAGTPDGYT
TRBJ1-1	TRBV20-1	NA	SAHYGEAF
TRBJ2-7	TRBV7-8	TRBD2	ASSLRLAGLEHEQY
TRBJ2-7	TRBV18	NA	ASSPGQASYEQY
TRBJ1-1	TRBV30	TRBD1	AWSTGVTEAF
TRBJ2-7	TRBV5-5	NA	ASSHPGPEQY
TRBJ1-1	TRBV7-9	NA	ASSLSSGEGEAF
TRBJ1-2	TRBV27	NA	ASSLNRVTGYT
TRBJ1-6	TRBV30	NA	AWSVLFTQDSNSPLH
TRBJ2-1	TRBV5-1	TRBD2	ASNAGGGYNEQF
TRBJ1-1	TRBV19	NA	ASTIGGGNTEAF
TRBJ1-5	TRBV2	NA	ASSDAGDFFQPQH
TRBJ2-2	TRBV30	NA	AWSVGAWELF
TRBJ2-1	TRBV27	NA	ASSLAQINNEQF
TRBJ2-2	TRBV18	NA	ASSPPSGVGELF
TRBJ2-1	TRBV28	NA	ASSSHSSGYNEQF
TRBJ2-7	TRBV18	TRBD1	ASSPYGTGTDEQY
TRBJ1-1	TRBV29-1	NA	SVVGMGSAF
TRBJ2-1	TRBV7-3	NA	ASSLTPSSYNEQF
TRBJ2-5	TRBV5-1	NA	ASSLVGLETQY
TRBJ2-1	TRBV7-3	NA	ASSQDTGGQF
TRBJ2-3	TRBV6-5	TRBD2	ASSPLAGTDTQY
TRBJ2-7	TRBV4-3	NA	ASSPAGGRRSEQY
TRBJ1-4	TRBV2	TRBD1	ASRPTGGREKLF